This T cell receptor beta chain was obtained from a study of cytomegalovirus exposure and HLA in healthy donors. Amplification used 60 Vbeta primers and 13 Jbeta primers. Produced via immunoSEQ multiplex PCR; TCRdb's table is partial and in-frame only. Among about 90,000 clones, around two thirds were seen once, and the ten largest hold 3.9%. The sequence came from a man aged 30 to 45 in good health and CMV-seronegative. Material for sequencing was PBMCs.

CDR3 loop: CASSVVVGAEQYF. As DNA, the CDR3 is TGTGCCAGCAGCGTAGTGGTGGGGGCCGAGCAGTACTTC. The chain recombines TRBV9 with TRBJ2-5; the D gene is possibly TRBD1 (6 bases). Gene TRBJ2-7 matches the end of the DNA better, so the J call may be wrong. Germline assignment: CDR1 SGDLS and CDR2 YYNGEE. The CDR3 spans 13 residues.